The present T cell receptor beta chain was sequenced within a study of T-cell memory formation after mild COVID-19. The CDR3 has 13 residues. CDR1 is DFQATT, CDR2 SNEGSKA, per germline (reference sequence). Deletions cut 1 base from V and 2 bases from J, with 6 bases between. This clonotype was picked up a small number of times. TCRdb reprocessed the 5' RACE reads with MiXCR, giving one entry per CDR3 protein. The sample carries 350,000 to 500,000 distinct CDR3 sequences, roughly 18% recorded once. The genes are TRBV20-1 and TRBJ2-1, with D hard to call. This sequence originates from a man between 18 and 29 years old who had mild COVID-19 (a few samples of this study predate the infection). Cell type and time point are not known. The material sequenced was PBMCs or a T cell subset sorted from them (not recorded which). The CDR3 loop reads CSARGLAYNEQFF. The CDR3 coding sequence is TGCAGTGCTAGAGGACTTGCCTACAATGAGCAGTTCTTC.